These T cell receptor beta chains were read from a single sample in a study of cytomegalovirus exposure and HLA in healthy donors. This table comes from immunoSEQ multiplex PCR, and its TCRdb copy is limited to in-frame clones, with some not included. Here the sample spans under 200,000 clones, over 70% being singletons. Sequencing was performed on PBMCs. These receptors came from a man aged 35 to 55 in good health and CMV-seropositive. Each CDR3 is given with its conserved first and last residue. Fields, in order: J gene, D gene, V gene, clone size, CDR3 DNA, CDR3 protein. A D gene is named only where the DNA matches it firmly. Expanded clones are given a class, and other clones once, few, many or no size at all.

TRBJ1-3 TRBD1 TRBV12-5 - TGTGCTAGTGGTTTGGTATTCCCCCGGGACAGGGGGCTCGAAGAGGGAAACACCATATATTTT CASGLVFPRDRGLEEGNTIYF
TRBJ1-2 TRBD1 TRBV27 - TGTGCCAGCAGTTTATTGAGGACAGGGCCCGATCCTACATATGGCTACACCTTC CASSLLRTGPDPTYGYTF
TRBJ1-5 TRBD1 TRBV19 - TGTGCCAGTACCTATGGGACAGGGGGCCATCAGCCCCAGCATTTT CASTYGTGGHQPQHF
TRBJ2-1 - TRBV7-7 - TGTGCCAGCAGCTTAGATCGCGCGCCGAGCAATGAGCAGTTCTTC CASSLDRAPSNEQFF
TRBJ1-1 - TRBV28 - TGTGCCAGCAGTTTAAACAGTAAGAACACTGAAGCTTTCTTT CASSLNSKNTEAFF
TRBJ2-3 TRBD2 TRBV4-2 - TGTGCCAGCAGCCAAGATTCTGGGACTAGCGGCACAGATACGCAGTATTTT CASSQDSGTSGTDTQYF
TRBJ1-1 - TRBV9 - TGTGCCAGCAGCGAGTCACCAGATTTTGGTGAAGCTTTCTTT CASSESPDFGEAFF
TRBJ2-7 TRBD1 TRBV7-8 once TGTGCCAGCAGCCCGGGGACAGGGGGCAAAGAGCAGTACTTC CASSPGTGGKEQYF
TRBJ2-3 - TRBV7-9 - TGTGCCAGCAGCCCCAGGGGACCAGATACGCAGTATTTT CASSPRGPDTQYF
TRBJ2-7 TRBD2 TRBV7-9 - TGTGCCAGCACCCCCGAAGCGGGAGTCAACGAGCAGTACTTC CASTPEAGVNEQYF
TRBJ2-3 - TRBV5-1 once TGCGCCAGCAGCACCCGGGACAAGAGCACAGATACGCAGTATTTT CASSTRDKSTDTQYF
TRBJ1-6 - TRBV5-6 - TGTGCCAGCAGCTTTAGGGGGGGCACCTATAATTCACCCCTCCACTTT CASSFRGGTYNSPLHF
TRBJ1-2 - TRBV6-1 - TGTGCCAGCAGTGAAGCGAGGTTCCGGCACTATGGCTACACCTTC CASSEARFRHYGYTF
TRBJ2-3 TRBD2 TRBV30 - TGTGCCTGGAGTGAGAGCGGGACTGTGGATACGCAGTATTTT CAWSESGTVDTQYF
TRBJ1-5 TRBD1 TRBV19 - TGTGCCAGTAGTTCCCGGGGGGGGACAGGGAATCAGCCCCAGCATTTT CASSSRGGTGNQPQHF
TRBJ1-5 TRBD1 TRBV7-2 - TGTGCCAGCAGCCCCGACAGGGTTCAGCCCCAGCATTTT CASSPDRVQPQHF
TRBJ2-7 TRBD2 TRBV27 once TGTGCCAGCAAGGGGACTAGCGGGAGAGGGGTAGAGCAGTACTTC CASKGTSGRGVEQYF
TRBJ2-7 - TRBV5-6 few TGTGCCAGCAGCTCCACGTCCAGGGCCCTCTCCTACGAGCAGTACTTC CASSSTSRALSYEQYF
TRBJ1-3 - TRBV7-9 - TGTGCCAGCAGCCGACTGGACTCTGGAAACACCATATATTTT CASSRLDSGNTIYF
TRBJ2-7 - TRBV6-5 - TGTGCCAGCAGCCAGTCCGGCCAGGGTTTCTACGAGCAGTACTTC CASSQSGQGFYEQYF
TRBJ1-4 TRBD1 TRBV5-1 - TGCGCCAGCAGTTGGACAGGGGAAAACGAAAAACTGTTTTTT CASSWTGENEKLFF
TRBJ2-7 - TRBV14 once TGTGCCAGCAGCCAAGTCCGCTACGAGCAGTACTTC CASSQVRYEQYF
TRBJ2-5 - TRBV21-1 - TGTGCCAGCAGCAAAGACAGGGGGCGAGAGACCCAGTACTTC CASSKDRGRETQYF
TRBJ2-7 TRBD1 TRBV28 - TGTGCCAGCAGTTCACCCGGGACAGGGGGCTTCTACGAGCAGTACTTC CASSSPGTGGFYEQYF
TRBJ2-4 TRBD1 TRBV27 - TGTGCCAGCAGTCCCGGGACAGGGGCAGCCAAAAACATTCAGTACTTC CASSPGTGAAKNIQYF
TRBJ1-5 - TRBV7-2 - TGTGCCAGCAGCTTAGACGGGGGGCAGCCCCAGCATTTT CASSLDGGQPQHF
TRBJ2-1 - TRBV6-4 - TGTGCCAGCAGTGACGAGACTAGGGATGAGCAGTTCTTC CASSDETRDEQFF
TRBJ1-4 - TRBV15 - TGTGCCACCAGCAGAGAGGTCAGGGTTGTTGAAAAACTGTTTTTT CATSREVRVVEKLFF
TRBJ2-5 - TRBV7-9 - TGTGCCAGCAGCTTAGCGCCGAGTAACCAAGGAGCCTTAGGGACCCAGTACTTC CASSLAPSNQGALGTQYF
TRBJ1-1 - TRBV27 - TGTGCCAGCAGTGCGGGGGCAGGAGGCACTGAAGCTTTCTTT CASSAGAGGTEAFF
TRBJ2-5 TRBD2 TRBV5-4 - TGTGCCAGCAGCCCGGTTAGCGGGAAAGAGACCCAGTACTTC CASSPVSGKETQYF
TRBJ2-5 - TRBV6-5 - TGTGCCAGCAGTTACGAGACAGTAATTCTTGGGACCCAGTACTTC CASSYETVILGTQYF
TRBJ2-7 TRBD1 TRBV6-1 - TGTGCCAGCAGCCCTTGGGGACAGGTGTCCTACGAGCAGTACTTC CASSPWGQVSYEQYF
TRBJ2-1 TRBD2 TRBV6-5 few TGTGCCAGCAGAGCGGGGCCCCCGGGAAATGAGCAGTTCTTC CASRAGPPGNEQFF
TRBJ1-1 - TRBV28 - TGTGCCAGCAGTTTAGGTGGGGGCGCCTGGACTGAAGCTTTCTTT CASSLGGGAWTEAFF